The rows below give T cell receptor beta chains drawn from one sample of a study of prognosis after radiotherapy for stage I lung cancer. TCRdb redid the calling of the multiplex PCR reads with MiXCR, one entry per CDR3 protein. The data hold 20,000 or so distinct CDR3 sequences, with 26% observed a single time. Sequenced material: PBMCs, taken before or after stereotactic body radiation therapy (not recorded which). Receptors were obtained from a donor over 45 with non-small cell lung cancer. Each CDR3 is given with its conserved first and last residue. D genes are given only for firm matches. Clone sizes are given selectively: once, few, many, or a class where the clone is expanded.

v_call	d_call	j_call	clone_size	cdr3_aa	cdr3_nt
TRBV14	.	TRBJ2-7	many	CASSQDGQNYEQYF	TGTGCCAGCAGCCAAGATGGGCAGAACTACGAGCAGTACTTC
TRBV5-1	.	TRBJ2-1	many	CASSSRVEQFF	TGCGCCAGCAGTTCGAGGGTGGAGCAGTTCTTC
TRBV20-1	TRBD2	TRBJ2-5	many	CSARDPSGQETQYF	TGCAGTGCTAGAGATCCTAGCGGCCAAGAGACCCAGTACTTC
TRBV29-1	TRBD1	TRBJ2-3	many	CSVKDRVVGDTQYF	TGCAGCGTTAAGGACAGGGTGGTCGGAGATACGCAGTATTTT
TRBV18	TRBD1	TRBJ2-7	many	CASSTGTGRREQYF	TGTGCCAGCTCCACCGGGACAGGGCGTCGGGAGCAGTACTTC
TRBV2	TRBD2	TRBJ2-3	many	CASRGGSGRRGTDTQYF	TGTGCCAGCAGAGGGGGTAGCGGGAGACGCGGCACAGATACGCAGTATTTT
TRBV5-5	.	TRBJ2-1	many	CASSLTGTHNRIRFF	TGTGCCAGCAGCTTGACCGGGACCCACAATCGAATTCGGTTCTTC
TRBV11-2	.	TRBJ1-1	many	CASSSIQGAAFF	TGTGCCAGCAGCTCCATACAGGGTGCAGCTTTCTTT
TRBV7-2	.	TRBJ1-5	many	CASSQAVGGNQPQHF	TGTGCCAGCAGCCAAGCCGTCGGGGGCAACCAGCCCCAGCATTTT
TRBV5-1	.	TRBJ2-2	many	CASSLAGSTGELFF	TGCGCCAGCAGCTTGGCTGGGTCCACCGGGGAGCTGTTTTTT
TRBV20-1	.	TRBJ1-1	many	CSASQPENTEAFF	TGCAGTGCTAGTCAGCCCGAGAACACTGAAGCTTTCTTT
TRBV4-2	TRBD1	TRBJ2-7	.	CASSQEPPGQGSYEQYF	TGTGCCAGCAGCCAGGAGCCTCCGGGACAGGGGTCCTACGAGCAGTACTTC
TRBV20-1	TRBD2	TRBJ2-5	many	CSARGGGGQETQYF	TGCAGTGCTAGAGGGGGCGGGGGCCAAGAGACCCAGTACTTC
TRBV6-2/TRBV6-3	.	TRBJ2-5	many	CASSYSTGGGQETQYF	TGTGCCAGCAGTTACTCGACGGGCGGAGGCCAAGAGACCCAGTACTTC
TRBV20-1	TRBD2	TRBJ2-5	many	CSARGLAGDEETQYF	TGCAGTGCTAGGGGACTAGCGGGAGATGAGGAGACCCAGTACTTC
TRBV20-1	TRBD2	TRBJ2-7	many	CSAPLDGLAGNSYEQYF	TGCAGTGCCCCCCTTGATGGGCTAGCGGGAAATTCCTACGAGCAGTACTTC
TRBV18	.	TRBJ1-1	.	CASSPTGNTEAFF	TGTGCCAGCTCACCGACAGGGAACACTGAAGCTTTCTTT
TRBV12-3/TRBV12-4	.	TRBJ2-7	many	CASSGSSDYEQYF	TGTGCCAGCAGTGGGTCCAGCGACTACGAGCAGTACTTC
TRBV2	TRBD1	TRBJ2-5	.	CASSENGTGRRYF	TGTGCCAGCAGTGAGAACGGGACAGGGCGAAGGTACTTC
TRBV6-1	.	TRBJ1-5	medium-sized	CASSEWGASNQPQHF	TGTGCCAGCAGTGAATGGGGGGCTAGCAATCAGCCCCAGCATTTT
TRBV4-3	TRBD2	TRBJ2-7	many	CASSQEGGSSYEQYF	TGCGCCAGCAGCCAAGAAGGCGGGAGCTCCTACGAGCAGTACTTC
TRBV6-4	TRBD2	TRBJ2-1	many	CASSETGTSGSTEQFF	TGTGCCAGCAGTGAAACCGGGACTAGCGGGAGTACTGAGCAGTTCTTC
TRBV6-2/TRBV6-3	TRBD2	TRBJ2-7	.	CASSYLPPSGIYNEQYF	TGTGCCAGCAGTTACTTACCCCCTAGCGGGATCTACAATGAGCAGTACTTC
TRBV11-1	.	TRBJ2-1	.	CASSPGGTHNNEQFF	TGTGCCAGCAGCCCCGGTGGGACTCACAATAATGAGCAGTTCTTC
TRBV7-9	TRBD1	TRBJ1-3	many	CASPEGQSGNTIYF	TGTGCCAGCCCAGAGGGACAGTCTGGAAACACCATATATTTT
TRBV2	.	TRBJ2-4	many	CASSEMYIQYF	TGTGCCAGCAGTGAAATGTACATTCAGTACTTC
TRBV14	TRBD1	TRBJ1-2	many	CASSHDDRVGGYTF	TGTGCCAGCAGCCACGACGACAGGGTCGGCGGCTACACCTTC
TRBV2	TRBD2	TRBJ2-1	many	CASSRAGGAWEQFF	TGTGCCAGCAGCCGAGCGGGAGGGGCTTGGGAGCAGTTCTTC
TRBV2	TRBD2	TRBJ2-5	many	CASKVPGTSGWETQYF	TGTGCCAGCAAGGTGCCCGGGACTAGCGGATGGGAGACCCAGTACTTC
TRBV6-1	.	TRBJ2-7	many	CASGLAQLGGYEQYF	TGTGCCAGCGGGCTAGCACAACTGGGAGGCTACGAGCAGTACTTC
TRBV7-9	.	TRBJ1-1	.	CASSCGTTEAFF	TGTGCCAGCAGCTGTGGGACCACTGAAGCTTTCTTT
TRBV6-1	.	TRBJ1-2	many	CASKGNYGYTF	TGTGCCAGCAAGGGAAACTATGGCTACACCTTC
TRBV28	.	TRBJ1-4	many	CASSLQGFRDEKLFF	TGTGCCAGCAGCTTACAGGGTTTTAGGGATGAAAAACTGTTTTTT
TRBV12-5	.	TRBJ2-1	many	CASGLASFGEQFF	TGTGCTAGTGGTTTGGCTTCCTTTGGTGAGCAGTTCTTC
TRBV28	.	TRBJ2-3	.	CASSSTIGRNPDPQYF	TGTGCCAGCAGCTCCACCATTGGCAGGAACCCAGATCCGCAGTATTTT
TRBV6-1	.	TRBJ2-7	many	CASSETGSSYEQYF	TGTGCCAGCAGTGAAACAGGGAGCTCCTACGAGCAGTACTTC
TRBV27	TRBD2	TRBJ2-3	large	CASSPLGLAEITDTQYF	TGTGCCAGCAGCCCCCTGGGACTAGCGGAGATCACAGATACGCAGTATTTT
TRBV5-1	TRBD2	TRBJ2-7	medium-sized	CASSSPGLAGLRSYEQYF	TGCGCCAGCAGCTCACCGGGACTAGCGGGATTGCGCTCCTACGAGCAGTACTTC
TRBV5-1	TRBD1	TRBJ2-3	many	CASSLTGGFADTQYF	TGCGCCAGCAGCTTGACAGGGGGTTTCGCAGATACGCAGTATTTT
TRBV6-5	.	TRBJ2-7	many	CASSYSRESYEQYF	TGTGCCAGCAGTTACTCGAGGGAATCCTACGAGCAGTACTTC
TRBV12-3/TRBV12-4	TRBD1	TRBJ1-5	many	CASSRTGGMNQPQHF	TGTGCCAGCAGTAGGACAGGGGGCATGAATCAGCCCCAGCATTTT
TRBV12-5	.	TRBJ1-1	many	CASAPDSLNTEAFF	TGTGCTAGTGCCCCGGACAGCCTGAACACTGAAGCTTTCTTT
TRBV12-3/TRBV12-4	.	TRBJ1-1	large	CASSLEQETEAFF	TGTGCCAGCAGTTTAGAACAGGAGACTGAAGCTTTCTTT